This T cell receptor beta chain was documented in a study of blood T cell repertoires in COVID-19 (TCRdb year 2020). With regard to the full study: The collaborator samples originated in the United States, Italy and Spain and spanned the acute and convalescent phases of COVID-19. The samples were drawn from the first 160 participants of the ongoing ImmuneRACE study and from over a thousand subjects provided by 6 global collaborators. Subjects who had been exposed to COVID-19, were actively infected with it, or had recovered from it provided the deeply sampled blood TCRbeta repertoires that made up the dataset. Where HLA class I and class II types were available, the types were taken from metadata supplied by the sample provider, not from assay-based typing. The prospective study material was composed of cDNA or gDNA derived from T cells, B-cell-depleted T cells, or PBMCs. A freely available public database, intended as a resource for researchers studying the immune response to SARS-CoV-2, is where the repertoires were released. A de-identified subject ID, COVID-19 status, age in years and sex were almost always included in the sample metadata.

The immunoSEQ Assay, a bias-controlled multiplex PCR, was used to amplify TCRbeta CDR3 regions from genomic DNA. The authors' analysis ran thus. The number of nucleated cells in each sample was estimated by amplification of reference gene primers within the assay. Sequence reads were collapsed and filtered to measure the absolute abundance of every unique TCRbeta CDR3 rearrangement. Productive Simpson clonality was computed per sample as the square root of Simpson's diversity index over productive rearrangements. TCRdb took over this immuneACCESS table, retaining in-frame rearrangements with V and J assigned. Such tables are incomplete; in checked studies, under half of the missing clones stem from an unresolved V gene, and the remainder is unexplained. V, J and clone size derive from that table, while D and trimming were established from the DNA sequence. The sample contains some 80,000 clones, roughly 80% of them found a single time. The ten largest clones add up to 36% of the sample.

On this clone itself: Its binding antigen is unknown. No base quality information exists; no much larger clone differs at one position.

The study at large found these results: How much clinical and demographic metadata was included differed by source and by participant, and the metadata was provided uncurated.

Each collaborating institution followed its own protocols to collect whole blood in K2EDTA tubes. For TCRbeta analysis, collaborator samples were shipped as frozen whole blood, as isolated PBMCs, or as DNA extracted from either sample type. The CDR3 measures 14 amino acids from cysteine to phenylalanine. The read is trimmed to its CDR3 DNA, 42 bases read in frame from base 1. The V end loses 5 bases and the J end loses 8 bases, and a stretch of 16 bases separates them. Taken from the germline V gene, the CDR1 and CDR2 loops are SGHTA and FQGNSA. The specimen sequenced was peripheral blood. The clonotype originates from a woman aged 70 to 79 with acute or convalescent COVID-19. This sequence uses TRBV7-2 and TRBJ2-1, and TRBD2 may be the D gene, going by 6 matching bases. DNA sequence: TGTGCCAGCAGCCGGGAGACTAGATCAGATGAGCAGTTCTTC. It is translated as CASSRETRSDEQFF.